Below, 21 T cell receptor beta chains from the same sample are listed, as sequenced in a study of control samples from healthy donors and cancer patients. Using immunoSEQ multiplex PCR, the repertoire was profiled, and TCRdb retains in-frame clones only, with some absent. The table records roughly 49,000 clones, more than 80% of them present only once. Sequencing was done on a sample of PBMCs. These receptors all stem from a man aged 25 to 45 with colorectal cancer.

This rearrangement joins TRBV4-2 to TRBJ1-1, with D unclear. The V end lost 0 bases, the J end lost 0 bases, and 2 bases lay between the germline ends. Germline-derived CDR1 and CDR2 are LGHNA and YNFKEQ. The CDR3 contains 13 residues. The CDR3 protein is CASSQEMNTEAFF. CDR3 nucleotides: TGTGCCAGCAGCCAAGAAATGAACACTGAAGCTTTCTTT.

The chain combines TRBV20-1 with TRBJ1-1; D uncertain. The germline V gene encodes CDR1 DFQATT and CDR2 SNEGSKA (reference sequence). Between the trimmed V and J ends, which lost 4 bases and 0 bases, there was a span of 12 bases. The CDR3 covers 14 residues. CDR3 sequence reads: CSATDEPMNTEAFF. In DNA, the CDR3 is TGCAGTGCTACTGATGAGCCAATGAACACTGAAGCTTTCTTT.

The chain uses TRBV19 and TRBJ2-7, with TRBD1 matching over 9 bases. The V gene's germline CDR1 is LNHDA and CDR2 SQIVND (reference sequence). This CDR3 contains 16 residues. The V gene end was trimmed by 4 bases and the J gene end by 2 bases; junction bases not matched to a gene: 9. The CDR3 coding sequence is TGTGCCAGTAGTACGGGCCGGGACAGGGATCCCTACGAGCAGTACTTC. This gives the protein CASSTGRDRDPYEQYF.

This chain joins TRBV5-1 and TRBJ2-1, with D perhaps matching TRBD2 (5 bases). Germline CDR1 reads SGHRS; CDR2 reads YFSETQ. There are 15 residues in the CDR3. Trimming took 4 bases from V and 1 from J, leaving 12 bases between them. This CDR3 is CASSPLRGSYNEQFF. As DNA, the CDR3 is TGCGCCAGCAGCCCCCTTCGGGGTTCCTACAATGAGCAGTTCTTC.

J is TRBJ2-2 and V is TRBV4-2; possibly TRBD1 or TRBD2 for D (5 bases each). CDR3 length equals 16 residues. V was clipped by 0 bases and J by 1 base, with 9 bases between them. Looked up from germline, CDR1 is LGHNA and CDR2 is YNFKEQ. The CDR3 nucleotides read TGTGCCAGCAGCCAAGACCGGGGCCTGAACACCGGGGAGCTGTTTTTT. This sequence encodes CASSQDRGLNTGELFF.

The chain links TRBV6-1 to TRBJ2-7; TRBD2 agrees at 7 bases. The CDR3 is made up of 16 amino acids. Per germline, CDR1 MNHNS and CDR2 SASEGT. Trimming at V came to 3 bases and at J to 2 bases, leaving 10 bases not matched to a gene. In DNA form, the CDR3 reads TGTGCCAGCAGTGACCCCTCCCCGGGACTAACCTACGAGCAGTACTTC. Encoded protein: CASSDPSPGLTYEQYF.

The count of this clone is one. The chain links TRBV7-2 to TRBJ2-1; the D gene is possibly TRBD2 (7 bases). V lost 2 bases to trimming and J lost 6 bases, with 11 bases between them. The CDR3 extends over 14 amino acids. CDR1 SGHTA and CDR2 FQGNSA come from the germline V gene. The CDR3: CASSLRGAGNEQFF. The CDR3 DNA is TGTGCCAGCAGCTTACGGGGGGCGGGCAATGAGCAGTTCTTC.

The CDR3 nucleotides read TGTGCCAGCAGCCTCGGGACAATCAATGAGCAGTTCTTC. This codes for CASSLGTINEQFF. The rearrangement uses TRBV14 and TRBJ2-1; D perhaps matches TRBD1 (6 bases). There are 13 residues in the CDR3. Between the trimmed V and J ends, which lost 4 bases and 6 bases, there was a span of 10 bases. Germline loops: CDR1 SGHDN, CDR2 FVKESK. Full variable domain (outside the CDR3, taken from reference TRBV14 and TRBJ2-1): EAGVTQFPSHSVIEKGQTVTLRCDPISGHDNLYWYRRVMGKEIKFLLHFVKESKQDESGMPNNRFLAERTGGTYSTLKVQPAELEDSGVYFCASSLGTINEQFFGPGTRLTVL.

CDR3: CAISGGITTDTQYF. CDR3 coding DNA: TGTGCCATCAGTGGGGGGATCACCACAGATACGCAGTATTTT. This chain joins TRBV10-3 and TRBJ2-3; D may correspond to TRBD1 or TRBD2 (5 bases each). The germline V gene has CDR1 ENHRY and CDR2 SYGVKD. The CDR3 runs to 14 residues. V lost 4 bases and J lost 2, with 10 bases in between.

This chain joins TRBV7-8 and TRBJ2-3; 12 bases line up with TRBD2. The CDR3 is 18 amino acids. The junction had 6 bases not matched to a gene; V was cut back by 2 bases and J by 0 bases. Germline values: CDR1 SGHVS, CDR2 FQNEAQ. CDR3 nucleotides: TGTGCCAGCAGCTTACAACTAGCGGGGGGCCTAAGCACAGATACGCAGTATTTT. Its protein is CASSLQLAGGLSTDTQYF.

The rearrangement joins TRBV4-3 to TRBJ1-1; a possible D gene is TRBD1 (5 bases). The CDR3 length is 14 residues. In germline, CDR1 is LGHNA, CDR2 YSLEER. Deletions cut 1 base from V and 6 bases from J, with 12 bases between. DNA of the CDR3: TGCGCCAGCAGCCAAGTTGTCAGGGACCCTGAAGCTTTCTTT. This codes for CASSQVVRDPEAFF.

The chain links TRBV6-5 to TRBJ1-2, with TRBD1 as a possible D gene (6 bases). Germline V lookup: CDR1 MNHEY, CDR2 SVGAGI. Trimming took 5 bases from V and 5 from J, leaving 15 bases between them. The CDR3 covers 14 residues. Written as DNA, the CDR3 is TGTGCCAGCAGTCGGACAGATAGTAGTTATGGCTACACCTTC. Its translation is CASSRTDSSYGYTF.

The V gene is TRBV7-2, the J gene TRBJ2-2; 7 bases are shared with TRBD1. Germline assignment: CDR1 SGHTA and CDR2 FQGNSA. The CDR3 length is 15 residues. Unmatched junction bases numbered 3, after V lost 4 bases and J lost 1 base. The CDR3: CASSSGQVNTGELFF. CDR3 nucleotides: TGTGCCAGCAGCTCCGGACAGGTGAACACCGGGGAGCTGTTTTTT.

V gene TRBV11-3 combines with J gene TRBJ2-3, with D perhaps matching TRBD1 or TRBD2 (5 bases each). Trimming removed 0 bases at V and 6 bases at J, with 10 bases between. The CDR3 consists of 14 residues. Germline values: CDR1 SGHNT, CDR2 YENEEA. The CDR3 DNA follows: TGTGCCAGCAGCTTAGACGGGGACGGGGATACGCAGTATTTT. Its translation: CASSLDGDGDTQYF.

The chain carries TRBV27 and TRBJ2-3, with D maybe TRBD2 (6 bases). Germline CDR1 reads MNHEY; CDR2 reads SMNVEV (reference sequence). V was shortened by 3 bases and J by 3 bases, with 7 bases between the two germline ends. The CDR3 is made up of 13 amino acids. Here the CDR3 DNA reads TGTGCCAGCAGTTTCGGGACTACAGATACGCAGTATTTT. Its protein product is CASSFGTTDTQYF.

The chain combines TRBV13 with TRBJ2-4; possible D gene TRBD1, 5 bases. The CDR3 covers 15 residues. The V gene's germline CDR1 is PRHDT and CDR2 FYEKMQ (reference sequence). Trimming stripped 5 bases from V and 4 bases from J, with 15 bases between. The CDR3 protein is CASSAPDGQKNIQYF. The CDR3 DNA reads as TGTGCCAGCAGCGCCCCGGACGGACAAAAAAACATTCAGTACTTC.

The chain uses TRBV19 and TRBJ1-1, with 9 bases lining up with TRBD1. Germline V lookup: CDR1 LNHDA, CDR2 SQIVND (reference sequence). This CDR3 is 16 amino acids long. Trimming took 3 bases from V and 1 from J; bases not matched to a gene: 6. CDR3 DNA: TGTGCCAGTAGTATTCCGGGACAGGGATCGAACACTGAAGCTTTCTTT. Amino acids: CASSIPGQGSNTEAFF. The entire variable domain, with the rest obtained from reference TRBV19 and TRBJ1-1, is as follows: DGGITQSPKYLFRKEGQNVTLSCEQNLNHDAMYWYRQDPGQGLRLIYYSQIVNDFQKGDIAEGYSVSREKKESFPLTVTSAQKNPTAFYLCASSIPGQGSNTEAFFGQGTRLTVV.

The chain recombines TRBV5-5 with TRBJ2-5; D not certain. The CDR3 extends over 15 amino acids. Germline V CDR1 and CDR2: SGHKS, YYEKEE (reference sequence). V lost 0 bases and J 3 bases, leaving 12 bases between the germline ends. The CDR3 is CASSLGNSPKETQYF. The CDR3 bases are TGTGCCAGCAGCTTGGGTAACAGCCCCAAAGAGACCCAGTACTTC.

The rearrangement links TRBV11-3 to TRBJ2-1; no clear D gene. Germline values: CDR1 SGHNT, CDR2 YENEEA. With 0 bases removed from V and 10 bases from J, the gap between germline ends came to 16 bases. CDR3 length equals 15 residues. CDR3 protein: CASSLDGRPGEEQFF. For the CDR3, the DNA is TGTGCCAGCAGCTTAGATGGAAGACCGGGCGAAGAGCAGTTCTTC.

The gene calls are TRBV6-5 and TRBJ2-6; no reliable D call. V lost 8 bases, J lost 0 bases, and 8 bases lay in between. Germline V gives CDR1 MNHEY, CDR2 SVGAGI. The CDR3 is 14 amino acids. The CDR3 sequence is CASGQNSGANVLTF. The CDR3 nucleotides read TGTGCCAGCGGTCAGAACTCTGGGGCCAACGTCCTGACTTTC.

V is TRBV5-4 and J is TRBJ1-1, with D perhaps matching TRBD1 (5 bases). Trimming stripped 3 bases from V and 2 bases from J, with 8 bases between. CDR3 length: 13 amino acids. Germline V gene sequence: CDR1 SGHNT, CDR2 YYREEE (reference sequence). The DNA for the CDR3 is TGTGCCAGCAGCTCCCAGGGTAACACTGAAGCTTTCTTT. Translation: CASSSQGNTEAFF.